This T cell receptor (beta chain) was retrieved from a study of cytomegalovirus exposure and HLA in healthy donors. Notes on this clone: Its target is not known.

Findings of the study overall: Most TCR sequences proved rare, with some public TCRs found in many donors. The listing of fewer than 200 TCR beta chains classed them as cytomegalovirus-associated. It was reported that the classifier diagnosed cytomegalovirus status with high specificity and sensitivity in both the original and validation cohorts.

Clones were sequenced by immunoSEQ multiplex PCR, and TCRdb holds only the in-frame ones, with some missing. The repertoire has 100,000 to 120,000 clones, around 95% of them found once; the top ten carry roughly 0.66%. The receptor comes from a woman between 18 and 29 years old in good health and CMV-seronegative. Sequencing was done on a sample of PBMCs.

The CDR3 is CASSGVAGSYNEQFF. Written as DNA, the CDR3 is TGTGCCAGCAGTGGGGTAGCGGGTTCCTACAATGAGCAGTTCTTC. The chain uses TRBV6-4 and TRBJ2-1; 7 bases map to TRBD2. V shed 4 bases, J shed 1 base, and the junction held 4 bases outside the gene matches. Germline CDR1 reads MRHNA; CDR2 reads SNTAGT. The length of the CDR3 is 15 residues.